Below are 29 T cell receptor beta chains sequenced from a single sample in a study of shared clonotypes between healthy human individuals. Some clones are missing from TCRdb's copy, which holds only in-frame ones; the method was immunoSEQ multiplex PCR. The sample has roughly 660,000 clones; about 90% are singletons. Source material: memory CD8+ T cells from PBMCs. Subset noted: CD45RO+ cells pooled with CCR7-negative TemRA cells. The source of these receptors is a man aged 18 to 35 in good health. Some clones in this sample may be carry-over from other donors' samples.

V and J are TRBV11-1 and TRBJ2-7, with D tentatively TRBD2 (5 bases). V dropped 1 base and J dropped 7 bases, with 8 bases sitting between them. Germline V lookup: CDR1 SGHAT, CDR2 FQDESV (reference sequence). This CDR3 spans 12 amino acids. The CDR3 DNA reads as TGTGCCAGCAGCTTAGACGGGGAGGAGCAGTACTTC. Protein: CASSLDGEEQYF.

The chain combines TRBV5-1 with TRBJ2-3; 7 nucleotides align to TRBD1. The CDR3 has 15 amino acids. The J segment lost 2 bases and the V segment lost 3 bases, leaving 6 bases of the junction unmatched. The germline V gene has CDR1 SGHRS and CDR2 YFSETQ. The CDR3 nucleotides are TGCGCCAGCAGCTCCCGGGACAGAGACACAGATACGCAGTATTTT. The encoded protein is CASSSRDRDTDTQYF.

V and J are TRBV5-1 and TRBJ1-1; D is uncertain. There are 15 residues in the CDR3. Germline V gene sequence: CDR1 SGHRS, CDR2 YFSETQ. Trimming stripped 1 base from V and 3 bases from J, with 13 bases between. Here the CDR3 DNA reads TGCGCCAGCAGCTTGCCAGGACTGGCGTACACTGAAGCTTTCTTT. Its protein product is CASSLPGLAYTEAFF.

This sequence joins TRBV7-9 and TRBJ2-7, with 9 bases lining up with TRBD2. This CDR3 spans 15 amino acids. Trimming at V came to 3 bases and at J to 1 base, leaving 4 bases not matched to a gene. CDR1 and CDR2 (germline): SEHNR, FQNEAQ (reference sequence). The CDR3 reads CASSFSGGVSYEQYF. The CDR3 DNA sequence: TGTGCCAGCAGCTTTAGCGGGGGAGTTTCCTACGAGCAGTACTTC.

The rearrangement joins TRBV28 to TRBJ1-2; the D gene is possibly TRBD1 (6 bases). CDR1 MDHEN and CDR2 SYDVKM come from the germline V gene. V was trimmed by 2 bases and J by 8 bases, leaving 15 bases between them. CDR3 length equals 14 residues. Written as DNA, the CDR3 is TGTGCCAGCAGTTTAATACAGGGTGATGGAGGCTACACCTTC. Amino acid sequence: CASSLIQGDGGYTF.

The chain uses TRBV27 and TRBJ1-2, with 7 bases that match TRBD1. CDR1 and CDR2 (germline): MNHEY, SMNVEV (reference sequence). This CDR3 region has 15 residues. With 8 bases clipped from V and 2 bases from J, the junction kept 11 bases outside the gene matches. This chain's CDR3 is CASLQQGTLNYGYTF. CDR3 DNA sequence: TGTGCCAGCCTCCAACAGGGGACATTAAACTATGGCTACACCTTC.

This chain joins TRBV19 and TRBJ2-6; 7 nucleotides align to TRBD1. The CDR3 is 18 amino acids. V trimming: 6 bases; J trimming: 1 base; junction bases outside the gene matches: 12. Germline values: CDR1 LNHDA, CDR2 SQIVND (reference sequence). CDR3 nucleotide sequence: TGTGCCAGTAGGAAAAAGGGACAGTCGTATTCTGGGGCCAACGTCCTGACTTTC. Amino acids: CASRKKGQSYSGANVLTF.

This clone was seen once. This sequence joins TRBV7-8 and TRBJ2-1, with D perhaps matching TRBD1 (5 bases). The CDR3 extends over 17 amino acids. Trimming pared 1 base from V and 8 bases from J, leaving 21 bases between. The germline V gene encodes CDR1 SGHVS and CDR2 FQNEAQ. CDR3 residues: CASSLGRGGTWLDEQFF. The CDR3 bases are TGTGCCAGCAGCTTAGGAAGGGGCGGTACGTGGTTAGATGAGCAGTTCTTC.

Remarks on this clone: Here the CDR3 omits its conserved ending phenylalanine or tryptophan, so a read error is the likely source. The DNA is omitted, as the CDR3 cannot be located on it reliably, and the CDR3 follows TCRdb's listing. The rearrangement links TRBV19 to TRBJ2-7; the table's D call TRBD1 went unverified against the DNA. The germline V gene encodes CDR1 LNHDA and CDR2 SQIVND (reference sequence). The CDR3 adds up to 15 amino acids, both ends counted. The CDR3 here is CASSGLPGQGGPLLY.

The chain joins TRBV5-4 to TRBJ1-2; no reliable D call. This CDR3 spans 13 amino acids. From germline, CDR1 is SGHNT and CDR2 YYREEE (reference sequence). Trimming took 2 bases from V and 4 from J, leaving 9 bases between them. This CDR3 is CASSFNGVYGYTF. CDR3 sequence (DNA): TGTGCCAGCAGCTTCAATGGGGTCTATGGCTACACCTTC.

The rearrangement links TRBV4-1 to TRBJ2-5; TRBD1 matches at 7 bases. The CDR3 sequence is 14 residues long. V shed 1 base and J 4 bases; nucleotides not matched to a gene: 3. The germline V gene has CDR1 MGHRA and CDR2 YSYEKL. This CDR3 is CASSQGGQRETQYF. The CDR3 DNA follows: TGCGCCAGCAGCCAAGGGGGACAGAGAGAGACCCAGTACTTC.

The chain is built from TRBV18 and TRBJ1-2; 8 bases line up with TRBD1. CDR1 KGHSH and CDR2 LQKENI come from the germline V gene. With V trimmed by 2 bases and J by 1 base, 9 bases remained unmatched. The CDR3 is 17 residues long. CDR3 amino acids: CASSPFPRQGLNYGYTF. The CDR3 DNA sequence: TGTGCCAGCTCACCATTCCCCCGACAGGGGCTTAACTATGGCTACACCTTC.

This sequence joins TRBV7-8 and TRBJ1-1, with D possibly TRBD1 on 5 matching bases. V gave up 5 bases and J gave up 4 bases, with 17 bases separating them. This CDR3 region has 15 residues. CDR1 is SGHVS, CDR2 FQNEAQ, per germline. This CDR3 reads CASSRGRGGVTEAFF. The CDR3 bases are TGTGCCAGCAGCAGGGGACGGGGAGGGGTCACTGAAGCTTTCTTT.

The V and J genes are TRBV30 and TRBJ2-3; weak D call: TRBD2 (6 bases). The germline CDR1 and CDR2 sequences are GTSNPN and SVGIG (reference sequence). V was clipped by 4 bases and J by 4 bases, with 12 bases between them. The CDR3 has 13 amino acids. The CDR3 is CAWTLGGADTQYF. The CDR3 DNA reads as TGTGCCTGGACGCTGGGGGGAGCAGATACGCAGTATTTT.

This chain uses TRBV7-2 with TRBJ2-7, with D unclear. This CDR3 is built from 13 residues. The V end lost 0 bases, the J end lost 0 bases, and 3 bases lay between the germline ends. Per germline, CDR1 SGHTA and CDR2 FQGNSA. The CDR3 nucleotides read TGTGCCAGCAGCTTAGCTGACTCCTACGAGCAGTACTTC. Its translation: CASSLADSYEQYF.

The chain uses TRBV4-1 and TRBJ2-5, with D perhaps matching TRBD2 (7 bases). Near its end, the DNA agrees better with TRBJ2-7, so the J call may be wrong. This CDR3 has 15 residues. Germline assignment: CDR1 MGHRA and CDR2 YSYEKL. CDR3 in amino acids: CASSQDRGAGSEQYF. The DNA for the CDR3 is TGCGCCAGCAGCCAAGACCGGGGGGCCGGTAGCGAGCAGTACTTC.

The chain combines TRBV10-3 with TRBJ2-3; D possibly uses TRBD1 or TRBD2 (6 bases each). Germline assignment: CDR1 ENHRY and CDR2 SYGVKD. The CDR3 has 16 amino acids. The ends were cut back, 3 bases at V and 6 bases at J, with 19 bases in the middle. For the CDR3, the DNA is TGTGCCATCAGTGATCCACCTTCGGGGGCGCGGGATACGCAGTATTTT. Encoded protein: CAISDPPSGARDTQYF.

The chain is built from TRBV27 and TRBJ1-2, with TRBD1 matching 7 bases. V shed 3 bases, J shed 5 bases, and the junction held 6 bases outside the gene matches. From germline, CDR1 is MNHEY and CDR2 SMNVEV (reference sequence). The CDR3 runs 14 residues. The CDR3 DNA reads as TGTGCCAGCAGTTTCGGCAGGGGGTCGTATGGCTACACCTTC. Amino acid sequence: CASSFGRGSYGYTF.

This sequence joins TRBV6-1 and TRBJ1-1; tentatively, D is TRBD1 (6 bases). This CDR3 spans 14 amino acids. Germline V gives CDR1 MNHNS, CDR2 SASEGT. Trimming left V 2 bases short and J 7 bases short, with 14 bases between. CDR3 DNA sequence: TGTGCCAGCAGTGAAAGGGGGGCAAGCATTGAAGCTTTCTTT. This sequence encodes CASSERGASIEAFF.

CDR3 nucleotide sequence: TGTGCCAGCGGGTACGAGCAGTACTTC. Amino acids: CASGYEQYF. J is TRBJ2-5 and V is TRBV28; unclear D gene. The closer fit of TRBJ2-7 to the DNA end suggests the J call may be wrong. There are 9 residues in the CDR3. The V gene's germline CDR1 is MDHEN and CDR2 SYDVKM.

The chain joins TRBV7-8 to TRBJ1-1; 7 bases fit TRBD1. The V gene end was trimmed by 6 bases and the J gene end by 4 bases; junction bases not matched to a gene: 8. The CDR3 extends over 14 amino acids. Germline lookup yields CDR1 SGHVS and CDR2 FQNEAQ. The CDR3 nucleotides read TGTGCCAGCAGTCGTCCGCCAGGGGGCACTGAAGCTTTCTTT. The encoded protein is CASSRPPGGTEAFF.

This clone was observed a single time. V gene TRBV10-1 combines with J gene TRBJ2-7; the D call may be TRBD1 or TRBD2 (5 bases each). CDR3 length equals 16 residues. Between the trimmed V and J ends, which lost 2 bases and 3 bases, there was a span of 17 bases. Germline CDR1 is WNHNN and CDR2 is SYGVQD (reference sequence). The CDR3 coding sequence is TGCGCCAGCAGTGAGAACCCCGGGACGGAGGTCTACGAGCAGTACTTC. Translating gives CASSENPGTEVYEQYF.

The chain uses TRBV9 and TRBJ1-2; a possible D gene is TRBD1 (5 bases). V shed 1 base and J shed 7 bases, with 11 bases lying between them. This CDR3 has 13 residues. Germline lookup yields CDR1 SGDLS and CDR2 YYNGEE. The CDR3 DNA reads TGTGCCAGCAGCGTACGCCAGGGTGGTGGCTACACCTTC. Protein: CASSVRQGGGYTF.

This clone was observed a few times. CDR3 amino acids: CASGFPRGEAFF. CDR3 nucleotides: TGTGCTAGTGGTTTCCCTCGGGGGGAAGCTTTCTTT. The gene calls are TRBV12-5 and TRBJ1-1; the D gene is possibly TRBD1 (5 bases). CDR1 is LGHNT and CDR2 is FRNRAP in the germline V gene. The V end was cut by 3 bases, the J end by 8 bases, with 10 bases between. There are 12 residues in the CDR3.

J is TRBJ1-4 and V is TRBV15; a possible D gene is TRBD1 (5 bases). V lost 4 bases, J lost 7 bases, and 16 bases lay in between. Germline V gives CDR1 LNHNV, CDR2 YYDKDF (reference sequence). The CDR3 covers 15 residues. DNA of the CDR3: TGTGCCACCAGCACCCCGGGTCAGGGCGGTGAAAAACTGTTTTTT. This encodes CATSTPGQGGEKLFF.

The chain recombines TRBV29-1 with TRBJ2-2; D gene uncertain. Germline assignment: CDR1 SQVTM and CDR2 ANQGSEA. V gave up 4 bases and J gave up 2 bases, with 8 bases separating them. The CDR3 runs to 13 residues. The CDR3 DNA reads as TGCAGCGTTGTCGTCCCCAACACCGGGGAGCTGTTTTTT. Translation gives CSVVVPNTGELFF.

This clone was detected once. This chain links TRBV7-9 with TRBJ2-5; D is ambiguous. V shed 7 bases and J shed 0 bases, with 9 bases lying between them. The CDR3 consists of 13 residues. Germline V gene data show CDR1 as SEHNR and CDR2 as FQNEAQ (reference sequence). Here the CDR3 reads CASTPPNQETQYF. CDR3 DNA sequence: TGTGCCAGCACCCCCCCAAACCAAGAGACCCAGTACTTC. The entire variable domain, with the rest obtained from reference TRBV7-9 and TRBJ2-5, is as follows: DTGVSQNPRHKITKRGQNVTFRCDPISEHNRLYWYRQTLGQGPEFLTYFQNEAQLEKSRLLSDRFSAERPKGSFSTLEIQRTEQGDSAMYLCASTPPNQETQYFGPGTRLLVL.

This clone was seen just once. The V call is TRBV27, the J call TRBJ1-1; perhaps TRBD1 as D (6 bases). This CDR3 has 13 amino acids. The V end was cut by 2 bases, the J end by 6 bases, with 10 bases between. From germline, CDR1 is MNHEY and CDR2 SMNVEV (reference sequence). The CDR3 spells CASSLRGQSEAFF. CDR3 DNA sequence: TGTGCCAGCAGTTTAAGAGGACAGTCTGAAGCTTTCTTT.

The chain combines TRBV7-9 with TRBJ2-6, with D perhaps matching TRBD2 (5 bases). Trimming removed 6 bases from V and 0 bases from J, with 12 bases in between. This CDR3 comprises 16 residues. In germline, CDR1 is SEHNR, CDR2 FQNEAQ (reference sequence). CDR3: CASRGEGFSGANVLTF. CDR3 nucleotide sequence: TGTGCCAGCAGGGGAGAGGGATTCTCTGGGGCCAACGTCCTGACTTTC.